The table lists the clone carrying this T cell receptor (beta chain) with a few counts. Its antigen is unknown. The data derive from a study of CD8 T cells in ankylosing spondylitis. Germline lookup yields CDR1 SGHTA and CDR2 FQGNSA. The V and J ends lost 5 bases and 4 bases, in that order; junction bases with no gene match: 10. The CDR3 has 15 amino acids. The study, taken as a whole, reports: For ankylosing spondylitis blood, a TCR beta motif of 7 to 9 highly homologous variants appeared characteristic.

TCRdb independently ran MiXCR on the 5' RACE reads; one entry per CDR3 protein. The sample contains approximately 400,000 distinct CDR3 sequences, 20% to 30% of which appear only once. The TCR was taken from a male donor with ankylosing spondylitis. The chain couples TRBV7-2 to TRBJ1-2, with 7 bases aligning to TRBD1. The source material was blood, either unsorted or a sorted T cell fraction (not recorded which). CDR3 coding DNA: TGTGCCAGCAGCCTTTGGGACAGAAATTCCTATGGCTACACCTTC. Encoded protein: CASSLWDRNSYGYTF. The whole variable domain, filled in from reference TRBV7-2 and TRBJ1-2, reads GAGVSQSPSNKVTEKGKDVELRCDPISGHTALYWYRQSLGQGLEFLIYFQGNSAPDKSGLPSDRFSAERTGGSVSTLTIQRTQQEDSAVYLCASSLWDRNSYGYTFGSGTRLTVV.